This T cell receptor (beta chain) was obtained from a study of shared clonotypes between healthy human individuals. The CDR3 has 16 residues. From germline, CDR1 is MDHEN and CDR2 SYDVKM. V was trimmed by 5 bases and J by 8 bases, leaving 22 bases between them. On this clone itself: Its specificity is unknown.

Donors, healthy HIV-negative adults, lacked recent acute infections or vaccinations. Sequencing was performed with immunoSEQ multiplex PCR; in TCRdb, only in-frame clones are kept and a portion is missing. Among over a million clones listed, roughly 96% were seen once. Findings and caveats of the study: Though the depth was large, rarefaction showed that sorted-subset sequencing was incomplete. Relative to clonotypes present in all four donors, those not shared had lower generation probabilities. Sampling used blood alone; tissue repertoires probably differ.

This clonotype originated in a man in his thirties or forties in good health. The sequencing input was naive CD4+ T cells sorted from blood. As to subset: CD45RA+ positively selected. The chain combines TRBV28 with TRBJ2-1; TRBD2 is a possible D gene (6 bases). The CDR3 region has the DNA TGTGCCAGCAGTCCCCGGAGGGCCTCATACAACGATGAGCAGTTCTTC. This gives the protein CASSPRRASYNDEQFF.